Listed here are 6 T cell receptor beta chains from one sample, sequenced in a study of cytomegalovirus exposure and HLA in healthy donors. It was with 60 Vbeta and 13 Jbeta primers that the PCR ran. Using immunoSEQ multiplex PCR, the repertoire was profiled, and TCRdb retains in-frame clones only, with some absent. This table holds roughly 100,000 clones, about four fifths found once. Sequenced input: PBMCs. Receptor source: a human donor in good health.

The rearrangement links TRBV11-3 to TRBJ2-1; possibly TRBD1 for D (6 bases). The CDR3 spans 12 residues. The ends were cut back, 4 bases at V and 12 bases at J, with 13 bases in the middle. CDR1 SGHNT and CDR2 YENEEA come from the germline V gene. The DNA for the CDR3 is TGTGCCAGCAGCTCCCCCTCGGACAGGCAGTTCTTC. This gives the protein CASSSPSDRQFF.

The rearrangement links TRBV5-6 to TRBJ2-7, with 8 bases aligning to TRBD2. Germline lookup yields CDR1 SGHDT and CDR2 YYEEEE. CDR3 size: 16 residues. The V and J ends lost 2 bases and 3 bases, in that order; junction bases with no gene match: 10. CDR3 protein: CASSFVGRGASYEQYF. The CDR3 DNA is TGTGCCAGCAGCTTTGTTGGGCGGGGGGCCAGCTACGAGCAGTACTTC. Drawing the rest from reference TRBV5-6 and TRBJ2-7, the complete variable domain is DAGVTQSPTHLIKTRGQQVTLRCSPKSGHDTVSWYQQALGQGPQFIFQYYEEEERQRGNFPDRFSGHQFPNYSSELNVNALLLGDSALYLCASSFVGRGASYEQYFGPGTRLTVT.

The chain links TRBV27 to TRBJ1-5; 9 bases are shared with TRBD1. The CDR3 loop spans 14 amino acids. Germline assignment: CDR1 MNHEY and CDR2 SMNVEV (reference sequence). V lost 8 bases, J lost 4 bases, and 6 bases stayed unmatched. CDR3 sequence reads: CASGQGNGNQPQHF. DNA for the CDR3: TGTGCCAGCGGACAGGGGAACGGGAATCAGCCCCAGCATTTT.

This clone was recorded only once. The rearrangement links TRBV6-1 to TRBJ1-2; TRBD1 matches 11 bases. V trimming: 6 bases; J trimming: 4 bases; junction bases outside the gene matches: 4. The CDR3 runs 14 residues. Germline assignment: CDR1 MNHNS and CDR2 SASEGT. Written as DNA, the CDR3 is TGTGCCAGCAGGGGGACAGGGGGGGTCTATGGCTACACCTTC. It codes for CASRGTGGVYGYTF.

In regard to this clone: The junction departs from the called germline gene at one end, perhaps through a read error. DNA of the CDR3: TGTGCCAGCACCGGACTAGCGGGGGAGACCCGGTACTTC. Residues: CASTGLAGETRYF. The rearrangement links TRBV6-5 to TRBJ2-5, with 13 bases identical to TRBD2. The V gene's germline CDR1 is MNHEY and CDR2 SVGAGI. This CDR3 spans 13 amino acids.

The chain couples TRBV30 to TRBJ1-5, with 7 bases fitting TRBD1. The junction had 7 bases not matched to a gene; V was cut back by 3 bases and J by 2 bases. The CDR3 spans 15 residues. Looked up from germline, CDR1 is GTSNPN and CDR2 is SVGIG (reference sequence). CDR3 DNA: TGTGCCTGGAGCGATAGGGGGCTGGGCAATCAGCCCCAGCATTTT. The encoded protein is CAWSDRGLGNQPQHF. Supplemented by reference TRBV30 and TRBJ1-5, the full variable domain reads SQTIHQWPATLVQPVGSPLSLECTVEGTSNPNLYWYRQAAGRGLQLLFYSVGIGQISSEVPQNLSASRPQDRQFILSSKKLLLSDSGFYLCAWSDRGLGNQPQHFGDGTRLSIL.